The 2 T cell receptor beta chains below all came from one sample that was sequenced in a study of control samples from healthy donors and cancer patients. TCRdb's copy holds only in-frame clones and misses some; the assay was immunoSEQ multiplex PCR. The table lists fewer than 200,000 clones, roughly 92% of them singletons. What was sequenced was blood. The receptors originated from a man aged 25 to 40 in good health.

This chain joins TRBV19 and TRBJ2-1; 13 bases align to TRBD2. CDR1 LNHDA and CDR2 SQIVND come from the germline V gene (reference sequence). V lost 7 bases and J lost 0; bases outside the gene matches: 12. This CDR3 has 19 residues. This chain's CDR3 is CASTTRLAGGRSSYNEQFF. CDR3 sequence (DNA): TGTGCCAGTACCACTAGACTAGCGGGGGGCCGCAGCTCCTACAATGAGCAGTTCTTC. Full variable domain (missing parts from reference TRBV19 and TRBJ2-1): DGGITQSPKYLFRKEGQNVTLSCEQNLNHDAMYWYRQDPGQGLRLIYYSQIVNDFQKGDIAEGYSVSREKKESFPLTVTSAQKNPTAFYLCASTTRLAGGRSSYNEQFFGPGTRLTVL.

V usage is TRBV4-1 and J usage is TRBJ1-4; 8 bases align to TRBD1. This CDR3 is built from 15 residues. With V trimmed by 5 bases and J by 7 bases, 9 bases remained unmatched. Looked up from germline, CDR1 is MGHRA and CDR2 is YSYEKL. CDR3 amino acids: CASSNPGQALEKLFF. The CDR3 DNA reads TGCGCCAGCAGCAATCCGGGACAGGCCCTTGAAAAACTGTTTTTT.